Listed below are T cell receptor beta chains from one sample, sequenced in a study of T cell changes during pregnancy in multiple sclerosis. This table comes from immunoSEQ multiplex PCR, and its TCRdb copy is limited to in-frame clones, with some not included. The data contain tens of thousands of clones, approximately 86% of them singletons. The sequencing used CD4+ T cells from peripheral blood mononuclear cells, collected in the third trimester of pregnancy. The receptors were gathered from a female donor with multiple sclerosis, enrolled in a pregnancy study. The conserved cysteine and the conserved F or W are not part of the CDR3 here.

TRBV18,TRBJ2-7,ASSPRDAGGPTNDEQY
TRBV7-2,TRBJ2-7,ASSSGTGGSYEQY
TRBV10-3,TRBJ1-5,AAQGARNSNQPQH
TRBV5-1,TRBJ2-2,ASSPGTTSSTGELF
TRBV7-7,TRBJ2-2,ASSLDTMNTGELF
TRBV27,TRBJ1-1,ASSLYGQGNTEAF
TRBV7-2,TRBJ2-5,ASSLGSSGTQETQY
TRBV4-2,TRBJ1-2,ASSRDPWTGNSRIGYT
TRBV18,TRBJ1-4,ASSPRRGEEKLF
TRBV29-1,TRBJ2-1,SVEVSWEVGEQF
TRBV18,TRBJ2-7,ASSRGQGVDEQY
TRBV19,TRBJ1-2,ASSSGTNYGYT
TRBV6-1,TRBJ1-2,ASSRDMTVQGGYT
TRBV12-5,TRBJ2-2,ASAGLAAGAGELF
TRBV7-3,TRBJ2-2,ASSLWAGLNTGELF
TRBV6-5,TRBJ1-1,ASSSLGGGTEAF
TRBV5-8,TRBJ2-7,ASSFPLQGGHEQY
TRBV4-2,TRBJ2-1,ASSARRVAGVEQF
TRBV7-8,TRBJ1-1,ASSLIGVRTEAF
TRBV4-2,TRBJ2-2,ASSQGLATGELF
TRBV7-9,TRBJ1-1,ASSLEGQLPSTEAF
TRBV18,TRBJ1-5,ASSLTGALNQPQH
TRBV12-5,TRBJ1-4,ASGFGTVTNEKLF
TRBV18,TRBJ1-4,ASSPQPGDAKKKLF
TRBV11-2,TRBJ2-1,ASSPQNRGEQF
TRBV19,TRBJ2-3,ASTLEGAGTITDTQY
TRBV18,TRBJ1-3,AFHPWGVSGNTIY
TRBV14,TRBJ1-1,ASSQDPFTEAF
TRBV6-6,TRBJ2-1,ASSFPGQGRNEQF
TRBV18,TRBJ2-5,ASSAGQGRETQY
TRBV27,TRBJ2-2,ASTFFRGSTGELF
TRBV30,TRBJ2-5,AWSVRASRETQY
TRBV18,TRBJ2-5,ASSPSAETQY
TRBV7-3,TRBJ1-1,ASSLMGSLGEAF